The source of this TCR beta chain is a study of blood T cell repertoires in COVID-19. Study at large: There were acute and convalescent COVID-19 samples, and they came from the United States, Italy and Spain. From T cells, B-cell-depleted T cells, or PBMCs came the material, which was cDNA or gDNA.

Authors' processing steps: Counts of nucleated cells, estimated from reference gene primer amplification, were obtained. The protocol was immunoSEQ multiplex PCR, while the TCRdb copy is restricted to in-frame clones and leaves out a portion. V and J calls and clone size come straight from that table; D and trimming were deduced from the DNA. The sample includes over 200,000 clones, just over 85% seen only once; the top ten take 11%. Seattle patient enrollment occurred during active infection, with longitudinal follow-up thereafter. The CDR3 consists of 19 residues. Germline lookup yields CDR1 SGHNT and CDR2 YENEEA. Trimming at V came to 0 bases and at J to 2 bases, leaving 9 bases not matched to a gene.

J is TRBJ2-1 and V is TRBV11-3; TRBD2 aligns across 11 bases. This clonotype was obtained from a man aged 45-65 years with COVID-19, enrolled during active disease. Sequences were obtained from peripheral blood. CDR3 sequence: CASSLERTSGSETYNEQFF. Here the CDR3 DNA reads TGTGCCAGCAGCTTAGAGCGGACTAGCGGGTCCGAGACCTACAATGAGCAGTTCTTC.